Reported below is one T cell receptor (beta chain). Its cognate antigen is unknown. The sample belongs to a study of cytomegalovirus exposure and HLA in healthy donors. Findings and limits, study-wide: Beyond CMV serostatus, there was no information to go on about immune exposure.

Amplification used 60 Vbeta primers and 13 Jbeta primers. Data came from immunoSEQ multiplex PCR; TCRdb stores just in-frame clones and leaves some out. Counted here are fewer than 250,000 clones, around 79% occurring once; the ten biggest clones make up 1.5% to 2%. Trimming pared 0 bases from V and 0 bases from J, leaving 11 bases between. The length of the CDR3 is 16 residues. Per the germline V gene, CDR1 is SGHDT and CDR2 is YYEEEE. This receptor was identified in a woman aged 45-65 years in good health and CMV-seronegative. Sequencing was performed on PBMCs. The genes are TRBV5-6 and TRBJ2-3, with a tentative D call TRBD1 (5 bases). CDR3 region: CASSLEAGMSTDTQYF. The CDR3 DNA reads TGTGCCAGCAGCTTGGAGGCAGGGATGAGCACAGATACGCAGTATTTT. Full variable domain (missing parts from reference TRBV5-6 and TRBJ2-3): DAGVTQSPTHLIKTRGQQVTLRCSPKSGHDTVSWYQQALGQGPQFIFQYYEEEERQRGNFPDRFSGHQFPNYSSELNVNALLLGDSALYLCASSLEAGMSTDTQYFGPGTRLTVL.